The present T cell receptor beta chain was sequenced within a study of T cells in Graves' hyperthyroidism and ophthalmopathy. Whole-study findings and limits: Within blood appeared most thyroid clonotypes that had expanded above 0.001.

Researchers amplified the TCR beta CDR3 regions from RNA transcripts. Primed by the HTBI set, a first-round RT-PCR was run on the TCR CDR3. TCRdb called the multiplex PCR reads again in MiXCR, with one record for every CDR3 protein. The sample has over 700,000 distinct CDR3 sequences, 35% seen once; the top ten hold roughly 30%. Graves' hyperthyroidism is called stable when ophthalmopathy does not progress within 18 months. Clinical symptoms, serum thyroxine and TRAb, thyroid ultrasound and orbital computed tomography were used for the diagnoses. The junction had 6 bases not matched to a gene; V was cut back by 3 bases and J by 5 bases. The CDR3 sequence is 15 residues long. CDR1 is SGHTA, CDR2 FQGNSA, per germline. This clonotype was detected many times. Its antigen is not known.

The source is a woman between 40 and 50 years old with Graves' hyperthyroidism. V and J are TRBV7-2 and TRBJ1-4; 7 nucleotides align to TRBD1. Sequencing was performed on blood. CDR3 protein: CASSLTGTVNEKLFF. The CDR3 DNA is TGTGCCAGCAGCTTGACCGGGACAGTGAATGAAAAACTGTTTTTT.